The clone carrying this TCR beta chain was counted a single time. Germline loops: CDR1 LNHDA, CDR2 SQIVND (reference sequence). This CDR3 has 17 residues. V lost 5 bases, J lost 2 bases, and 11 bases stayed unmatched. This sample is drawn from a study of T cell responses to AZD1222 COVID-19 vaccine. TCRdb's copy holds only in-frame clones and misses some; the assay was immunoSEQ multiplex PCR. The top ten clones hold under 3.5% of a sample with 100,000 or so clones, about 85% of them seen once. The source material was peripheral blood, sampled on day 0 of AZD1222 vaccination. The receptor comes from an adult in good health. The chain recombines TRBV19 with TRBJ2-2, with 7 bases aligning to TRBD1. The CDR3 sequence: CASSQVTGVANTGELFF. The CDR3 nucleotides read TGTGCCAGTAGTCAGGTAACAGGGGTGGCAAACACCGGGGAGCTGTTTTTT.